In its sample, the clone carrying this T cell receptor beta chain was seen once. These data belong to a study of blood T cell repertoires in COVID-19. Looking at the study overall: The cDNA or gDNA used as material had been derived from T cells, B-cell-depleted T cells, or PBMCs.

V lost 4 bases to trimming and J lost 2 bases; unmatched junction nucleotides: 11. This CDR3 is built from 16 residues. Authors' methods: The authors estimated nucleated cell counts from reference gene primer amplification. Only in-frame clones appear in the TCRdb table, and some are missing; sequencing was by immunoSEQ multiplex PCR. Clone size and the V and J calls come from that table; the DNA yielded D and trimming. In the table there are 90,000 to 140,000 clones, 80% to 90% of which are singletons. This TCR came from a woman in her 70s with acute or convalescent COVID-19. The J gene is TRBJ1-2, the V gene TRBV5-3, with 7 bases fitting TRBD1. TRBV5-3 is an open reading frame whose function is uncertain. The sequencing input was peripheral blood. The CDR3 bases are TGTGCCAGAAGCCACCTGGGACAGCCTTTCAACTATGGCTACACCTTC. Encoded protein: CARSHLGQPFNYGYTF.